This T cell receptor beta chain was sequenced for a study of early T cells in non-severe SARS-CoV-2 infection. The sample holds a few counts of this clonotype. TCRdb redid the calling of the 5' RACE reads with MiXCR, one entry per CDR3 protein. Of 95,000 to 100,000 distinct CDR3 sequences listed, 11% were seen once; the top ten hold approximately 5%. The CDR3 contains 16 residues. Germline V gives CDR1 MDHEN, CDR2 SYDVKM. J lost 4 bases, V lost 5 bases, and 9 bases had no gene match. This receptor was obtained from an adult who was a healthcare worker with PCR-confirmed SARS-CoV-2 infection or an uninfected control (not recorded which). Source material: whole blood. The rearrangement links TRBV28 to TRBJ2-1, with 9 bases aligning to TRBD1. The CDR3 reads CASSTPGQGTYNEQFF. Written as DNA, the CDR3 is TGTGCCAGCAGTACCCCGGGACAGGGTACGTACAATGAGCAGTTCTTC.